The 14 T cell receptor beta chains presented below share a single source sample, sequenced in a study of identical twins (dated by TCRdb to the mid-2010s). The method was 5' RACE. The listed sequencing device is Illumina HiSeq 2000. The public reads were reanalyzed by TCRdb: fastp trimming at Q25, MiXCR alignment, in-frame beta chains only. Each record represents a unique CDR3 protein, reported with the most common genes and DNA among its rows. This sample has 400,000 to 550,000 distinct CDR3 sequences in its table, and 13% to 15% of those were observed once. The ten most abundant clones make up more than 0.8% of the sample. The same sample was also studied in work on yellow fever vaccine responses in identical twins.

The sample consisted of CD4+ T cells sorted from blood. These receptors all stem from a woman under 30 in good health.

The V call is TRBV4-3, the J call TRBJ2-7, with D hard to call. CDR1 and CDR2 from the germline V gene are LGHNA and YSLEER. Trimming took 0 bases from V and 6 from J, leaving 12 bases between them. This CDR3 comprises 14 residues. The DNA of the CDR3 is TGCGCCAGCAGCCAAGACGAGGTTCCGGGCGAGCAGTACTTC. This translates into CASSQDEVPGEQYF.

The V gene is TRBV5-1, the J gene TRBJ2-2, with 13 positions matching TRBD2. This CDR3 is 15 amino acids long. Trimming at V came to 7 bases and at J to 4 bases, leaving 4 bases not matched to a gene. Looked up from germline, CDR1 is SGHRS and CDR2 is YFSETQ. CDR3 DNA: TGCGCCAGCCAGGGGACTAGCGGGGTCACCGGGGAGCTGTTTTTT. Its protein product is CASQGTSGVTGELFF.

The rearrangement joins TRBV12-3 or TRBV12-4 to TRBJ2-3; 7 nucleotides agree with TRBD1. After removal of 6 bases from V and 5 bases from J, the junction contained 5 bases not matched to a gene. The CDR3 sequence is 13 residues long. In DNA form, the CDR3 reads TGTGCCAGCAGGGGACAGAACAAAGATACGCAGTATTTT. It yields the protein CASRGQNKDTQYF.

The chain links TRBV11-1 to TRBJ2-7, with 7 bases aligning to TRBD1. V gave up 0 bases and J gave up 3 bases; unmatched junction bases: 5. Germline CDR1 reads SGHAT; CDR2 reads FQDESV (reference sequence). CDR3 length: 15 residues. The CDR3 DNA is TGTGCCAGCAGCTTAGCGTCCGCAGGGGGCTACGAGCAGTACTTC. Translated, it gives CASSLASAGGYEQYF.

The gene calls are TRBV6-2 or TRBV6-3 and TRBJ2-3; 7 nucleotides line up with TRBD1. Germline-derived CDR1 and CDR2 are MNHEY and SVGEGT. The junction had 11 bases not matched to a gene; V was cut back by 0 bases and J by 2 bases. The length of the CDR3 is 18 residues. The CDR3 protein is CASSYSRTTGTLTDTQYF. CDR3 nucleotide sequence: TGTGCCAGCAGTTACTCGCGTACGACAGGGACCCTCACAGATACGCAGTATTTT.

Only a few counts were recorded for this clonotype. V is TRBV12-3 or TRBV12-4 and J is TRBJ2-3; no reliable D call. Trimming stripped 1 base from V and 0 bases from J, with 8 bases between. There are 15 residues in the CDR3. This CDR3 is CASSLDASSTDTQYF. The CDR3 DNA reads TGTGCCAGCAGTTTAGACGCCTCAAGCACAGATACGCAGTATTTT.

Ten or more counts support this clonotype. The CDR3: CASSPLTGNTEAFF. In nucleotides, the CDR3 is TGTGCCAGCAGCCCCCTAACGGGCAACACTGAAGCTTTCTTT. This sequence joins TRBV7-6 and TRBJ1-1; D not certain. CDR1 and CDR2 (germline): SGHVS, FNYEAQ. CDR3 length: 14 residues. V lost 5 bases, J lost 2 bases, and 12 bases lay in between.

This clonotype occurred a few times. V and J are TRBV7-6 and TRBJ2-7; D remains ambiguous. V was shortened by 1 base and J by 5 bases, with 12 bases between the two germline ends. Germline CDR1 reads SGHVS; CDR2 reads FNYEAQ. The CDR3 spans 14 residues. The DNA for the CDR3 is TGTGCCAGCAGCTTAGTTAAGGGCATGAACGAGCAGTACTTC. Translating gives CASSLVKGMNEQYF.

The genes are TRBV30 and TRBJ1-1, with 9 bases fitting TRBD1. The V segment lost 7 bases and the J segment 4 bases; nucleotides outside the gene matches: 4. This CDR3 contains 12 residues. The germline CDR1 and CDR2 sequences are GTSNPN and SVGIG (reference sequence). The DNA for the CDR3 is TGTGCCTCCAAGGACAGGGGCACTGAAGCTTTCTTT. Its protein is CASKDRGTEAFF.

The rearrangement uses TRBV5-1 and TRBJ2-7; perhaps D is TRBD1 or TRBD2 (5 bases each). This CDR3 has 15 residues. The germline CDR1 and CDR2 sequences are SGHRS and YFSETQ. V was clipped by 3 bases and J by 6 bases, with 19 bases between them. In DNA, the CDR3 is TGCGCCAGCAGCTGGGACGGGCCCGTCAAGGCCGAGCAGTACTTC. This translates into CASSWDGPVKAEQYF.

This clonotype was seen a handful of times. CDR3 bases: TGCAGTGCTAGACGTCGTTCCGGGACTAGTCCGTTAGGGGAGCTGTTTTTT. It is translated as CSARRRSGTSPLGELFF. This chain joins TRBV20-1 and TRBJ2-2, with 8 positions matching TRBD2. Germline CDR1 DFQATT, CDR2 SNEGSKA (reference sequence). This CDR3 spans 17 amino acids. The J segment lost 8 bases and the V segment lost 2 bases, leaving 16 bases of the junction unmatched.

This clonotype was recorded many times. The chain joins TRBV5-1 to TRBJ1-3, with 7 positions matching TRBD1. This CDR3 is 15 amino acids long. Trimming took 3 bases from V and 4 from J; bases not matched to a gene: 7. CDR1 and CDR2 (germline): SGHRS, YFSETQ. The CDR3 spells CASSSNTGDGNTIYF. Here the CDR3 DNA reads TGCGCCAGCAGCTCAAATACAGGGGACGGAAACACCATATATTTT.

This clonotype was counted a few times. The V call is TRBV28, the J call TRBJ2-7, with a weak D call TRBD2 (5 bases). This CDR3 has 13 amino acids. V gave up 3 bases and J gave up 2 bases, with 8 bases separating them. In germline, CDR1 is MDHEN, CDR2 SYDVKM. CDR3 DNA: TGTGCCAGCAGTTTCGGGGTTGCCTACGAGCAGTACTTC. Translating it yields CASSFGVAYEQYF.

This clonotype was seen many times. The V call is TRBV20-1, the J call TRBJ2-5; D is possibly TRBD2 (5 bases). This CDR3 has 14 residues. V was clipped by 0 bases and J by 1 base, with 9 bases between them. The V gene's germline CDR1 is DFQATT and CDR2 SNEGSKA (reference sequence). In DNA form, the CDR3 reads TGCAGTGCTAGAGATTTAGCGAGCCAAGAGACCCAGTACTTC. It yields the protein CSARDLASQETQYF.